The rows below give T cell receptor beta chains drawn from one sample of a study of T cell responses to AZD1222 COVID-19 vaccine. Method: immunoSEQ multiplex PCR; TCRdb's copy keeps in-frame clones and lacks some. In the table there are 130,000 to 150,000 clones, about 86% of which are singletons. Specimen: peripheral blood, collected 28 days after the second AZD1222 dose. All receptors derive from an adult who received the AZD1222 COVID-19 vaccine. Both conserved end residues are part of each CDR3. The order of the fields is J gene, V gene, CDR3 protein.

j_call: TRBJ2-2
v_call: TRBV19
cdr3_aa: CASTMTSGINTGELFF

j_call: TRBJ2-5
v_call: TRBV28
cdr3_aa: CASSIPLSGETQYF

j_call: TRBJ1-4
v_call: TRBV28
cdr3_aa: CASSRTGTNEKLFF

j_call: TRBJ2-7
v_call: TRBV9
cdr3_aa: CASSAGVDGTYEQYF

j_call: TRBJ1-3
v_call: TRBV19
cdr3_aa: CASSMGGRVTSGNTIYF

j_call: TRBJ1-3
v_call: TRBV3-1/TRBV3-2
cdr3_aa: CAIQGGGNTIYF

j_call: TRBJ2-1
v_call: TRBV5-1
cdr3_aa: CASSLVAAFVGNEQFF

j_call: TRBJ1-1
v_call: TRBV10-3
cdr3_aa: CAISGQGNTEAFF

j_call: TRBJ1-1
v_call: TRBV10-3
cdr3_aa: CAIGPDTEAFF

j_call: TRBJ1-4
v_call: TRBV15
cdr3_aa: CATSRDAPSGGRNEKLFF

j_call: TRBJ2-5
v_call: TRBV9
cdr3_aa: CASSQGLAGYTTGQETQYF

j_call: TRBJ2-2
v_call: TRBV2
cdr3_aa: CASGLAAATGELFF

j_call: TRBJ1-3
v_call: TRBV3-1/TRBV3-2
cdr3_aa: CASSQAGTTIYF

j_call: TRBJ2-7
v_call: TRBV9
cdr3_aa: CASSPRGTSGTYEQYF